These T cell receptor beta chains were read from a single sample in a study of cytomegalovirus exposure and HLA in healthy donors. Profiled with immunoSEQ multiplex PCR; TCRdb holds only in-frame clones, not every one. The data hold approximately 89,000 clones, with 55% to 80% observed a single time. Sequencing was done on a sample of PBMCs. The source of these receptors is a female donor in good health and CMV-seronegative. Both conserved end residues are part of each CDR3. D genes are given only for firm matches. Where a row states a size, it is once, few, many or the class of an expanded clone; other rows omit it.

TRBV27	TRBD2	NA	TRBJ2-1	CASSILVGGYNEQFF	TGTGCCAGCAGTATACTAGTGGGAGGGTACAATGAGCAGTTCTTC
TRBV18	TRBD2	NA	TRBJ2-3	CASSPPLAVTDTQYF	TGTGCCAGCTCTCCCCCCCTAGCGGTCACAGATACGCAGTATTTT
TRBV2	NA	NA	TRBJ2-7	CASTVRRTAPYEQYF	TGTGCCAGCACCGTCCGGAGGACTGCCCCCTACGAGCAGTACTTC
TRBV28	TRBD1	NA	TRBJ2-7	CASSGQGMIEQYF	TGTGCCAGCAGTGGACAGGGGATGATCGAGCAGTACTTC
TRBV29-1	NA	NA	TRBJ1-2	CSAPHGSGYLGYTF	TGCAGCGCGCCCCACGGGTCTGGATACTTGGGCTACACCTTC
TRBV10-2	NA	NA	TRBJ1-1	CASSVDVGPGTEAFF	TGCGCCAGCAGTGTGGATGTGGGGCCCGGAACTGAAGCTTTCTTT
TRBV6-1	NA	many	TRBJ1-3	CASSEAQSGGNTIYF	TGTGCCAGCAGTGAAGCGCAATCGGGGGGAAACACCATATATTTT
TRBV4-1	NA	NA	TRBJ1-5	CASSLDRNQPQHF	TGCGCCAGCAGCCTCGACAGGAATCAGCCCCAGCATTTT
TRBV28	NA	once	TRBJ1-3	CASSLYLQGNTIYF	TGTGCCAGCAGTTTATACCTACAGGGAAACACCATATATTTT
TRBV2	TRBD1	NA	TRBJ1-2	CASSRDSLTGYTF	TGTGCCAGCAGCCGGGACAGTTTAACGGGCTACACCTTC
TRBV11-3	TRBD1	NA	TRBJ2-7	CASSLGTGDSHEQYF	TGTGCCAGCAGCTTGGGGACAGGGGACTCCCACGAGCAGTACTTC
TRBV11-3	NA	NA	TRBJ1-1	CASSARDGNTEAFF	TGTGCCAGCAGCGCCCGGGATGGGAACACTGAAGCTTTCTTT
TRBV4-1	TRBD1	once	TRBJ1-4	CASSHMDRGGEKLFF	TGCGCCAGCAGCCATATGGACAGGGGCGGGGAAAAACTGTTTTTT
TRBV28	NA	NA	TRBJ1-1	CASGTGSTEAFF	TGTGCCAGCGGAACAGGGTCCACTGAAGCTTTCTTT
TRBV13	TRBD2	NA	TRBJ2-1	CASSFGRGNEQFF	TGTGCCAGCAGCTTCGGGAGGGGGAATGAGCAGTTCTTC
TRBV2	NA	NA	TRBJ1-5	CASLPGGGQPQHF	TGTGCCAGTCTACCCGGGGGGGGTCAGCCCCAGCATTTT
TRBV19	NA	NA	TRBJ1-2	CASGSGGGYTF	TGTGCCAGTGGAAGCGGGGGTGGCTACACCTTC